A selection of T cell receptor beta chains follows, all from one sample in a study of blood T cell repertoires in COVID-19. Using immunoSEQ multiplex PCR, the repertoire was profiled, and TCRdb retains in-frame clones only, with some absent. The sample shows about 170,000 clones, around four fifths of them seen only once. Source material: peripheral blood. The receptors were sampled from an elderly woman with COVID-19, enrolled during active disease. CDR3s include the opening cysteine and the closing phenylalanine or tryptophan. The order of the fields is CDR3 DNA, CDR3 protein, clone size, CDR3 length, D gene, J gene, V gene. The D gene is left open where the match is weak. For some rows the clone size is stated as once, few or many, or as a class when expanded; others skip it.

cdr3_nt: TGTGCCCTGCGGGGGTACGGAAACACCATATATTTT
cdr3_aa: CALRGYGNTIYF
clone_size: .
cdr3_length: 12
d_call: .
j_call: TRBJ1-3
v_call: TRBV10-3

cdr3_nt: TGTGCCACCAGCAGAGATATTGAGACCAGGGGGGGCTACACCTTC
cdr3_aa: CATSRDIETRGGYTF
clone_size: .
cdr3_length: 15
d_call: TRBD1
j_call: TRBJ1-2
v_call: TRBV15

cdr3_nt: TGTGCCAGCAGCCCGACAGGTTCGAACTATGGCTACACCTTC
cdr3_aa: CASSPTGSNYGYTF
clone_size: .
cdr3_length: 14
d_call: .
j_call: TRBJ1-2
v_call: TRBV11-2

cdr3_nt: TGTGCCAGCAGTTTATCGGGGCTTGAGCAGTTCTTC
cdr3_aa: CASSLSGLEQFF
clone_size: .
cdr3_length: 12
d_call: .
j_call: TRBJ2-1
v_call: TRBV27

cdr3_nt: TGTGCCAGCACCGAAGGGGGAGGCATGGACAGGGGAAGTGGCTACACCTTC
cdr3_aa: CASTEGGGMDRGSGYTF
clone_size: .
cdr3_length: 17
d_call: TRBD1
j_call: TRBJ1-2
v_call: TRBV7-2

cdr3_nt: TGTGCCAGCAGCTTGGCCCAGCCGGGGGAAAAACTGTTTTTT
cdr3_aa: CASSLAQPGEKLFF
clone_size: .
cdr3_length: 14
d_call: .
j_call: TRBJ1-4
v_call: TRBV5-4

cdr3_nt: TGTGCCAGCTCACCACCGATGCGAACCTACGAGCAGTACTTC
cdr3_aa: CASSPPMRTYEQYF
clone_size: .
cdr3_length: 14
d_call: .
j_call: TRBJ2-7
v_call: TRBV18

cdr3_nt: TGCGCCAGCAGCTTCGGGGGACTTACTAGCACAGATACGCAGTATTTT
cdr3_aa: CASSFGGLTSTDTQYF
clone_size: .
cdr3_length: 16
d_call: .
j_call: TRBJ2-3
v_call: TRBV5-1

cdr3_nt: TGTGCCAGCAGCCCCACCAGCTCCTACAATGAGCAGTTCTTC
cdr3_aa: CASSPTSSYNEQFF
clone_size: once
cdr3_length: 14
d_call: .
j_call: TRBJ2-1
v_call: TRBV3-1/TRBV3-2

cdr3_nt: TGTGCCAGCAGTGAAGATGGGGCCTGGGAGCAGTTCTTC
cdr3_aa: CASSEDGAWEQFF
clone_size: .
cdr3_length: 13
d_call: .
j_call: TRBJ2-1
v_call: TRBV2

cdr3_nt: TGTGCCAGCAGCCCAACTTACTACGATGGCTACACCTTC
cdr3_aa: CASSPTYYDGYTF
clone_size: few
cdr3_length: 13
d_call: .
j_call: TRBJ1-2
v_call: TRBV6-6

cdr3_nt: TGTGCCAGCACTCTAGCGGGAGAGACCCAGTACTTC
cdr3_aa: CASTLAGETQYF
clone_size: .
cdr3_length: 12
d_call: TRBD2
j_call: TRBJ2-5
v_call: TRBV2

cdr3_nt: TGCGCCAGCAGCAAGGGGGCGGAAAACGAGCAGTACTTC
cdr3_aa: CASSKGAENEQYF
clone_size: .
cdr3_length: 13
d_call: TRBD1
j_call: TRBJ2-7
v_call: TRBV5-1